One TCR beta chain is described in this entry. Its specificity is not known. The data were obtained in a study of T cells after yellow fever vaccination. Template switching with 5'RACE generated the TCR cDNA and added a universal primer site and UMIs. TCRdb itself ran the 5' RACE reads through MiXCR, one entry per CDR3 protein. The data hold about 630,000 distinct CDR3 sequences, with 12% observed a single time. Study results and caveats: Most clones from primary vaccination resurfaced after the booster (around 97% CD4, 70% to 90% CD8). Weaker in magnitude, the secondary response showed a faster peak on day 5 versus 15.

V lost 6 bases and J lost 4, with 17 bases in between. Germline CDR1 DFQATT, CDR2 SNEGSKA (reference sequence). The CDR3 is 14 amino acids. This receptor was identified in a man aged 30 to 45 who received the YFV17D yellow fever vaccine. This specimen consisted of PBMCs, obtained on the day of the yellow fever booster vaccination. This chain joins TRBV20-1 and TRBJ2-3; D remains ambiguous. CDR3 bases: TGCAGTGCCAAGAGGCCAGCGAGCGCAGATACGCAGTATTTT. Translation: CSAKRPASADTQYF.